This TCR beta chain derives from a study of beta chain features in type 1 diabetes. All of the isolated RNA was reverse transcribed, so expressed TCRB transcripts were sequenced. The assay was immunoSEQ multiplex PCR, and TCRdb's table has in-frame clones only and misses some. Among about 340,000 clones listed, 7.5% to 9% were seen once. V lost 3 bases, J lost 9 bases, and 12 bases lay in between. CDR1 SGHNT and CDR2 YYREEE come from the germline V gene (reference sequence). The CDR3 spans 12 residues. This TCR came from a woman younger than 35 in good health. This chain links TRBV5-4 with TRBJ2-5; D is ambiguous. The sample was central memory CD4+ T cells from blood. The CDR3 DNA reads as TGTGCCAGCAGCTCACTCCCAACCCCCCAGTACTTC. This codes for CASSSLPTPQYF.